This passage covers 24 T cell receptor beta chains from one sample sequenced in a study of CD8 T cells in ankylosing spondylitis. Broader study findings: A TCR beta motif made of eight highly homologous variants seemed typical of ankylosing spondylitis blood.

These TCRs' antigens remain unknown. TCRdb reprocessed the 5' RACE reads via MiXCR and lists one record per CDR3 protein. This table holds a few hundred thousand distinct CDR3 sequences, 15% to 20% found once. Sequenced material: blood, either unsorted or a sorted T cell fraction (not recorded which). The receptors were sampled from a male donor with ankylosing spondylitis.

This chain joins TRBV6-1 and TRBJ2-7, with D perhaps TRBD1 (5 bases). V was cut by 0 bases and J by 6 bases, with 6 bases left in between. The germline V gene encodes CDR1 MNHNS and CDR2 SASEGT. The CDR3 totals 12 residues. DNA for the CDR3: TGTGCCAGCAGTGAAGCAGGGGCCGAGCAGTACTTC. The encoded protein is CASSEAGAEQYF.

V gene TRBV3-1 combines with J gene TRBJ2-7, with a possible D match to TRBD1 (6 bases). Between the trimmed V and J ends, which lost 4 bases and 0 bases, there was a span of 13 bases. CDR1 LGHDT and CDR2 YNNKEL come from the germline V gene (reference sequence). The CDR3 runs 15 residues. The CDR3 protein is CASSLNRAYSYEQYF. The CDR3 region has the DNA TGTGCCAGCAGCCTGAACAGGGCGTACTCCTACGAGCAGTACTTC.

The chain uses TRBV7-9 and TRBJ2-5; 10 nucleotides agree with TRBD1. In germline, CDR1 is SEHNR, CDR2 FQNEAQ (reference sequence). The CDR3 length is 14 residues. V dropped 5 bases and J dropped 3; count of bases not matched to a gene: 3. The CDR3 nucleotides are TGTGCCAGCAGCGCCGGGACAGGGGAAGAGACCCAGTACTTC. This encodes CASSAGTGEETQYF.

The genes are TRBV6-5 and TRBJ1-1; 12 positions match TRBD1. The CDR3 contains 15 residues. CDR1 MNHEY and CDR2 SVGAGI come from the germline V gene. V dropped 4 bases and J dropped 7; count of bases not matched to a gene: 7. In nucleotides, the CDR3 is TGTGCCAGCAGTTGGGGACAGGGGGCGGCGGGTGAAGCTTTCTTT. It translates to CASSWGQGAAGEAFF.

This chain joins TRBV4-1 and TRBJ2-2; TRBD2 matches at 7 bases. The CDR3 totals 17 residues. In germline, CDR1 is MGHRA, CDR2 YSYEKL. V lost 4 bases, J lost 4 bases, and 12 bases stayed unmatched. CDR3 amino acids: CASSPESGNGITGELFF. The CDR3 DNA follows: TGCGCCAGCAGCCCCGAAAGCGGGAATGGTATCACCGGGGAGCTGTTTTTT.

This clonotype came up a few times. This chain joins TRBV12-3 or TRBV12-4 and TRBJ1-1, with D perhaps TRBD1 (5 bases). The V end was cut by 1 base, the J end by 5 bases, with 11 bases between. The CDR3 is 14 residues long. The CDR3 spells CASSLGGTRTEAFF. The CDR3 DNA sequence: TGTGCCAGCAGTTTAGGGGGCACGAGGACTGAAGCTTTCTTT.

A few counts support this clonotype. The CDR3: CASRADRDQVFGTEAFF. CDR3 DNA sequence: TGTGCCAGCAGGGCCGACAGAGATCAGGTTTTCGGCACTGAAGCTTTCTTT. The rearrangement joins TRBV28 to TRBJ1-1, with D perhaps TRBD1 (5 bases). Germline-derived CDR1 and CDR2 are MDHEN and SYDVKM. V dropped 6 bases and J dropped 4 bases, with 24 bases sitting between them. CDR3 length: 17 amino acids.

The chain links TRBV12-3 or TRBV12-4 to TRBJ1-1; 7 bases line up with TRBD1. The CDR3 contains 16 residues. Losses at the gene ends were 7 bases for V and 6 bases for J; bases not matched to a gene: 17. CDR3 DNA sequence: TGTGCCAGCACCCCTCAGGGGGACCTTCTGGACGCTGAAGCTTTCTTT. This encodes CASTPQGDLLDAEAFF.

This clonotype has at least ten counts. V is TRBV4-3 and J is TRBJ2-7; D ambiguous. Germline V lookup: CDR1 LGHNA, CDR2 YSLEER. V dropped 0 bases and J dropped 4 bases, with 10 bases sitting between them. There are 14 residues in the CDR3. This chain's CDR3 is CASSQEILNYEQYF. DNA for the CDR3: TGCGCCAGCAGCCAAGAAATCCTGAATTACGAGCAGTACTTC.

The chain has TRBV3-1 and TRBJ2-3; 10 bases line up with TRBD2. The CDR3 totals 17 residues. After removal of 1 base from V and 0 bases from J, the junction contained 4 bases not matched to a gene. CDR1 is LGHDT, CDR2 YNNKEL, per germline (reference sequence). For the CDR3, the DNA is TGTGCCAGCAGCCAAGTGGGAGCGGGGGGGAGCACAGATACGCAGTATTTT. As protein: CASSQVGAGGSTDTQYF.

V usage is TRBV3-1 and J usage is TRBJ2-2, with 12 bases aligning to TRBD2. CDR1 is LGHDT, CDR2 YNNKEL, per germline (reference sequence). There are 16 residues in the CDR3. The V gene end was trimmed by 4 bases and the J gene end by 7 bases; junction bases not matched to a gene: 7. The CDR3 spells CASSPRLAGEVGELFF. DNA for the CDR3: TGTGCCAGCAGCCCCCGACTAGCGGGAGAGGTCGGGGAGCTGTTTTTT.

The CDR3 DNA reads TGCGCCAGCAGTCAGAGGCCCGGATCACCCCTCCACTTT. Encoded protein: CASSQRPGSPLHF. The chain has TRBV5-1 and TRBJ1-6; no clear D gene. Germline V gives CDR1 SGHRS, CDR2 YFSETQ. The CDR3 is 13 residues long. Trimming shortened V by 5 bases and J by 10 bases, and 13 bases separated the two germline ends.

V usage is TRBV27 and J usage is TRBJ2-1; the D is unclear. Trimming shortened V by 4 bases and J by 15 bases, and 16 bases separated the two germline ends. The CDR3 totals 12 residues. CDR1 and CDR2 (germline): MNHEY, SMNVEV (reference sequence). CDR3 residues: CASSSRAGPPFF. CDR3 coding DNA: TGTGCCAGCAGTTCCCGGGCAGGCCCCCCGTTCTTC.

The sample holds many counts of this clonotype. This chain's CDR3 is CSVGQGNTGELFF. The CDR3 coding sequence is TGCAGCGTTGGACAGGGGAACACCGGGGAGCTGTTTTTT. This chain links TRBV29-1 with TRBJ2-2, with TRBD1 identical over 7 bases. V gave up 4 bases and J gave up 1 base; unmatched junction bases: 0. The CDR3 is 13 residues long. Germline lookup yields CDR1 SQVTM and CDR2 ANQGSEA.

In its sample, this clonotype was seen a few times. The chain couples TRBV9 to TRBJ2-7; 10 bases map to TRBD2. The CDR3 covers 15 residues. The J segment lost 2 bases and the V segment lost 0 bases, leaving 2 bases of the junction unmatched. Germline CDR1 SGDLS, CDR2 YYNGEE. In DNA, the CDR3 is TGTGCCAGCAGCGTAGGGACTAGCGGAGCCTACGAGCAGTACTTC. Translated, it gives CASSVGTSGAYEQYF. The whole variable domain, filled in from reference TRBV9 and TRBJ2-7, reads DSGVTQTPKHLITATGQRVTLRCSPRSGDLSVYWYQQSLDQGLQFLIQYYNGEERAKGNILERFSAQQFPDLHSELNLSSLELGDSALYFCASSVGTSGAYEQYFGPGTRLTVT.

V usage is TRBV6-1 and J usage is TRBJ2-4, with 8 bases matching TRBD2. The CDR3 length is 13 residues. Losses at the gene ends were 10 bases for V and 6 bases for J; bases not matched to a gene: 8. Germline CDR1 MNHNS, CDR2 SASEGT. In DNA form, the CDR3 reads TGTGCCACCAGCGGGAGTCGAGGAAACATTCAGTACTTC. Its translation is CATSGSRGNIQYF.

This chain joins TRBV6-1 and TRBJ2-2; D is uncertain. V was trimmed by 6 bases and J by 0 bases, leaving 17 bases between them. The CDR3 consists of 17 residues. Germline V CDR1 and CDR2: MNHNS, SASEGT. CDR3 sequence reads: CASSPMWTVSNTGELFF. In DNA, the CDR3 is TGTGCCAGCAGCCCGATGTGGACGGTATCGAACACCGGGGAGCTGTTTTTT.

This clonotype was detected a few times. The genes are TRBV29-1 and TRBJ2-7; 11 bases line up with TRBD1. V was pared by 4 bases and J by 0 bases, with 2 bases of the junction left unmatched. Germline V gives CDR1 SQVTM, CDR2 ANQGSEA. This CDR3 contains 14 residues. The CDR3 coding sequence is TGCAGCGTTGTAGGACAGGGGGCCTCCTACGAGCAGTACTTC. Translating it yields CSVVGQGASYEQYF.

This clonotype has a handful of counts. This chain joins TRBV7-2 and TRBJ2-1; TRBD1 might be the D (7 bases). From germline, CDR1 is SGHTA and CDR2 FQGNSA. Trimming left V 1 base short and J 2 bases short, with 12 bases between. The CDR3 has 16 amino acids. CDR3 bases: TGTGCCAGCAGCTTAGGGACCAGGGGGGCCTACAATGAGCAGTTCTTC. Protein product: CASSLGTRGAYNEQFF.

Ten or more counts support this clonotype. V is TRBV29-1 and J is TRBJ2-1, with D maybe TRBD2 (6 bases). Germline CDR1 reads SQVTM; CDR2 reads ANQGSEA. V lost 3 bases and J lost 3, with 12 bases in between. The CDR3 sequence is 14 residues long. The CDR3 nucleotides are TGCAGCGTTGAGTTCGGGACTGGCTACAATGAGCAGTTCTTC. Protein product: CSVEFGTGYNEQFF.

V gene TRBV10-3 combines with J gene TRBJ2-1, with 11 bases that match TRBD1. J lost 6 bases, V lost 3 bases, and 4 bases had no gene match. CDR1 and CDR2 from the germline V gene are ENHRY and SYGVKD. The CDR3 runs 15 residues. The CDR3 is CAISEGDRGINEQFF. DNA for the CDR3: TGTGCCATCAGTGAAGGGGACAGGGGGATCAATGAGCAGTTCTTC.

The CDR3 nucleotides are TGTGCCAGCAGCCAAGATCTGTCAGGCACAGATACGCAGTATTTT. It encodes CASSQDLSGTDTQYF. The chain combines TRBV3-1 with TRBJ2-3; no firm D call. The CDR3 runs to 15 residues. The germline V gene has CDR1 LGHDT and CDR2 YNNKEL (reference sequence). The V gene lost 0 bases and the J gene lost 1 base, with 8 bases spanning the gap.

The chain couples TRBV5-1 to TRBJ1-2, with TRBD1 identical over 8 bases. V lost 1 base, J lost 5 bases, and 4 bases stayed unmatched. Germline loops: CDR1 SGHRS, CDR2 YFSETQ. The CDR3 sequence is 14 residues long. CDR3 residues: CASSLTGGRYGYTF. CDR3 bases: TGCGCCAGCAGCTTGACAGGGGGACGGTATGGCTACACCTTC.

This clonotype has more than one count but fewer than ten. The gene calls are TRBV7-9 and TRBJ2-5; no reliable D call. The CDR3 totals 15 residues. Trimming pared 0 bases from V and 1 base from J, leaving 9 bases between. The germline V gene has CDR1 SEHNR and CDR2 FQNEAQ (reference sequence). The CDR3 region is CASSLALGSQETQYF. CDR3 bases: TGTGCCAGCAGCTTAGCGCTGGGTTCCCAAGAGACCCAGTACTTC.